A selection of T cell receptor beta chains follows, all from one sample in a study of tissue T cells after allogeneic stem cell transplantation. TCRdb's table, derived via immunoSEQ multiplex PCR, lists solely in-frame clones and lacks some. The sample has about 3,000 clones; about 64% are singletons. The sequencing here drew on descending colon tissue, taken at autopsy. The receptors were sampled from a male patient at least 60 years old with steroid-refractory graft-versus-host disease after an allogeneic stem cell transplant. Some T cells may trace back to the graft donor. Both conserved end residues are part of each CDR3. Fields, in order: CDR3 protein, CDR3 DNA, CDR3 length, D gene, clone size, V gene, J gene. D genes are given only for firm matches. Only part of the rows carry a size: once, few, many, or a class if the clone is expanded.

CASSLLTGAGANVLTF	TGTGCCAGCAGCTTACTCACAGGAGCCGGGGCCAACGTCCTGACTTTC	16	NA	once	TRBV11-2	TRBJ2-6
CAISGDGINYGYTF	TGTGCCATCAGTGGTGACGGGATTAACTATGGCTACACCTTC	14	NA	NA	TRBV10-3	TRBJ1-2
CATGDSLAQYF	TGTGCCACCGGGGACAGCTTAGCGCAGTATTTT	11	TRBD1	medium-sized	TRBV24-1	TRBJ2-3
CASRSGQSNTEAFF	TGCGCCAGCAGAAGCGGACAGTCGAACACTGAAGCTTTCTTT	14	NA	few	TRBV5-1	TRBJ1-1
CASSQVVATNEKLFF	TGTGCCAGCAGCCAAGTGGTCGCAACTAATGAAAAACTGTTTTTT	15	NA	NA	TRBV3-1/TRBV3-2	TRBJ1-4
CASSLVGGQETQYF	TGTGCCAGCAGCTTGGTCGGGGGCCAAGAGACCCAGTACTTC	14	NA	few	TRBV5-5	TRBJ2-5
CASSSGLAGSNTGELFF	TGTGCCAGCAGCTCAGGACTAGCGGGCTCGAACACCGGGGAGCTGTTTTTT	17	TRBD2	NA	TRBV5-6	TRBJ2-2
CSVLQTNTGELFF	TGCAGCGTTCTGCAGACGAACACCGGGGAGCTGTTTTTT	13	NA	few	TRBV29-1	TRBJ2-2
CASSSRGRNQPQHF	TGTGCCAGCAGCTCCAGGGGGCGGAATCAGCCCCAGCATTTT	14	TRBD1	medium-sized	TRBV5-6	TRBJ1-5
CASSLDRTGRGHTF	TGCGCCAGCAGCTTAGACAGGACAGGGAGAGGACACACCTTC	14	TRBD1	NA	TRBV5-1	TRBJ1-2
CASSIAGDSNQPQHF	TGTGCCAGTAGTATCGCAGGGGATAGCAATCAGCCCCAGCATTTT	15	NA	NA	TRBV19	TRBJ1-5
CASSLAMTGFEAFF	TGCGCCAGCAGCTTGGCCATGACAGGTTTTGAAGCTTTCTTT	14	NA	once	TRBV5-1	TRBJ1-1
CASSSGSTHNEQFF	TGTGCCAGCAGCTCGGGTAGCACACACAATGAGCAGTTCTTC	14	NA	NA	TRBV27	TRBJ2-1
CASSFSTGDTQYF	TGTGCCAGCAGTTTTTCGACGGGAGATACGCAGTATTTT	13	NA	NA	TRBV12-3/TRBV12-4	TRBJ2-3
CASSISGEQFF	TGTGCCAGCAGCATTTCGGGTGAGCAGTTCTTC	11	NA	NA	TRBV5-6	TRBJ2-1
CASSHTQGGEQFF	TGTGCCAGCAGCCACACTCAGGGAGGGGAGCAGTTCTTC	13	TRBD2	NA	TRBV9	TRBJ2-1
CASRTPDREQFF	TGTGCCAGCAGAACGCCGGACAGGGAACAGTTCTTC	12	TRBD1	NA	TRBV7-3	TRBJ2-1
CASSLLNQPQHF	TGTGCCAGCAGTTTACTCAATCAGCCCCAGCATTTT	12	NA	large	TRBV27	TRBJ1-5
CASSESLGRVYGYTF	TGTGCCAGCAGTGAATCCCTAGGACGGGTATATGGCTACACCTTC	15	NA	NA	TRBV2	TRBJ1-2
CASSHGLRWDYGYTF	TGCGCCAGCAGCCACGGTCTTCGCTGGGACTATGGCTACACCTTC	15	NA	NA	TRBV4-3	TRBJ1-2
CATSTGVSTDTQYF	TGTGCCACCAGCACGGGGGTAAGCACAGATACGCAGTATTTT	14	NA	NA	TRBV24-1	TRBJ2-3
CASRSTGNSNQPQHF	TGTGCCAGCAGGTCGACAGGGAATAGCAATCAGCCCCAGCATTTT	15	TRBD1	NA	TRBV6-5	TRBJ1-5
CASSLNTDTQYF	TGTGCCAGCAGCTTAAACACAGATACGCAGTATTTT	12	NA	NA	TRBV11-2	TRBJ2-3
CASSLVALQNEKLFF	TGTGCCAGCTCCCTGGTGGCGCTACAAAATGAAAAACTGTTTTTT	15	NA	few	TRBV18	TRBJ1-4
CSAYLSPDTQYF	TGCAGCGCCTACCTCTCACCGGATACGCAGTATTTT	12	NA	few	TRBV29-1	TRBJ2-3
CASSLGQPQHF	TGTGCCAGCAGTTTGGGGCAGCCCCAGCATTTT	11	NA	NA	TRBV12-3/TRBV12-4	TRBJ1-5
CASSLVNRREAFF	TGTGCCAGCAGCTTAGTTAACAGGAGAGAAGCTTTCTTT	13	NA	NA	TRBV7-9	TRBJ1-1
CASSLGGQALEQYF	TGTGCCAGCAGCTTGGGGGGACAGGCACTGGAGCAGTACTTC	14	TRBD1	NA	TRBV5-8	TRBJ2-7
CASSGFGLLTDTQYF	TGTGCCAGCTCTGGGTTTGGTTTGTTGACAGATACGCAGTATTTT	15	NA	once	TRBV6-5	TRBJ2-3
CASSEAGGVYNSPLHF	TGTGCCAGCAGTGAAGCGGGGGGGGTCTATAATTCACCCCTCCACTTT	16	NA	NA	TRBV6-1	TRBJ1-6
CASSMVCRGGTEAFF	TGTGCCAGCAGCATGGTGTGTCGAGGAGGAACTGAAGCTTTCTTT	15	NA	NA	TRBV21-1	TRBJ1-1
CATSDPSGSSTDTQYF	TGTGCCACCAGTGACCCTAGCGGTTCCAGCACAGATACGCAGTATTTT	16	TRBD2	medium-sized	TRBV24-1	TRBJ2-3
CARSLGAGGGETQYF	TGTGCCCGCAGCTTGGGGGCCGGGGGGGGAGAGACCCAGTACTTC	15	TRBD2	large	TRBV5-6	TRBJ2-5
CASSMYGTARAANYGYTF	TGTGCCAGTAGTATGTACGGGACAGCACGCGCCGCTAACTATGGCTACACCTTC	18	TRBD1	NA	TRBV19	TRBJ1-2
CATQRYKAGEETQYF	TGTGCCACCCAACGCTATAAAGCGGGGGAAGAGACCCAGTACTTC	15	TRBD2	NA	TRBV15	TRBJ2-5
CASSFRPSVKSSPLHF	TGTGCCAGCAGCTTCAGGCCGAGCGTCAAGAGTTCACCCCTCCACTTT	16	NA	NA	TRBV7-2	TRBJ1-6
CASSPRSLGGNTIYF	TGTGCCAGCAGCCCCCGGAGCCTGGGGGGAAACACCATATATTTT	15	NA	once	TRBV9	TRBJ1-3
CASSTGRAKSMPQHF	TGTGCCAGCAGCACCGGACGGGCGAAGTCGATGCCCCAGCATTTT	15	NA	few	TRBV7-2	TRBJ1-5
CAISIPGQGHTEAFF	TGTGCCATCAGTATACCGGGACAGGGACACACTGAAGCTTTCTTT	15	TRBD1	NA	TRBV10-3	TRBJ1-1